This record covers a single T cell receptor beta chain. What it recognizes is unknown. Germline values: CDR1 MNHEY, CDR2 SVGEGT. V lost 4 bases to trimming and J lost 3 bases, with 13 bases between them. The CDR3 is made up of 14 amino acids. Generation of TCR cDNA used 5'RACE template switching (which added a universal primer site and UMIs). One entry per CDR3 protein results from TCRdb running MiXCR on the 5' RACE reads. The table includes approximately 510,000 distinct CDR3 sequences, 21% detected once. The data derive from a study of T cells after yellow fever vaccination. Whole-study findings and limits: Repertoires obtained by FACS sorting could include abundant clonotypes that entered as contaminants from the bulk population. Clonotypes shared by both compartments, CD4 and CD8, made up a small share. Boosting was followed by the reappearance of most primary-vaccination clones (roughly 95% CD4, 70% to 90% CD8).

This sequence originates from a man in his late teens or twenties who received the YFV17D yellow fever vaccine. This material consisted of PBMCs, taken more than 20 days after the first yellow fever vaccination. The chain has TRBV6-2 or TRBV6-3 and TRBJ2-7; tentative D call: TRBD2 (5 bases). The CDR3 nucleotides are TGTGCCAGCAGTTTGTCCGGGATGGGCTACGAGCAGTACGTC. It translates to CASSLSGMGYEQYV.